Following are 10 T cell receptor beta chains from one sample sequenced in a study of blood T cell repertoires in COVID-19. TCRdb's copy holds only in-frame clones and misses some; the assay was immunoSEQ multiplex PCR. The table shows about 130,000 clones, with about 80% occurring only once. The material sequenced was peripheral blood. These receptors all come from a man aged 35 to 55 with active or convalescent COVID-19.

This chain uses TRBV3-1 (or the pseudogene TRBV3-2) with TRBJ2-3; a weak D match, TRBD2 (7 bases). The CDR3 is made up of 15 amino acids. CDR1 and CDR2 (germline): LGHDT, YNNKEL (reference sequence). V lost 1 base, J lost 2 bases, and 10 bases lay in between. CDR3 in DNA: TGTGCCAGCAGCCAAGCGGGGGGCCTCACAGATACGCAGTATTTT. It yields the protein CASSQAGGLTDTQYF.

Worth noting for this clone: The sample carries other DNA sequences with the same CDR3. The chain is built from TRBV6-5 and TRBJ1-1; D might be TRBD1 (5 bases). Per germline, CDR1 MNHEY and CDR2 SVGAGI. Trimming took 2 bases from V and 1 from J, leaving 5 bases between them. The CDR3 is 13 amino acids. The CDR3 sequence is CASSYGQNTEAFF. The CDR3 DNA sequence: TGTGCCAGCAGTTACGGACAGAACACTGAAGCTTTCTTT.

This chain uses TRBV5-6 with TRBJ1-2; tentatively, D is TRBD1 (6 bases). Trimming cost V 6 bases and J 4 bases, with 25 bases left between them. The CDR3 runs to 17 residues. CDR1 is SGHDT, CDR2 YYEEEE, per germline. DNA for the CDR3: TGTGCCAGCACCCTGCGACGGGGGGGGGCACCCTCCTATGGCTACACCTTC. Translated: CASTLRRGGAPSYGYTF.

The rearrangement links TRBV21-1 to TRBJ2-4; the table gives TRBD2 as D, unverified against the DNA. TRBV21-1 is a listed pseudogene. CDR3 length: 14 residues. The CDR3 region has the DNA TGTGCCAGCAAACGGGGGGCCACCGAAAACATTCAGTACTTC. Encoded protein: CASKRGATENIQYF.

CDR3 loop: CASSHTRDSYFLTDTQYF. In nucleotides, the CDR3 is TGTGCCAGCAGCCACACCCGGGACAGTTATTTTTTGACAGATACGCAGTATTTT. This chain joins TRBV7-9 and TRBJ2-3, with 7 positions matching TRBD1. The CDR3 sequence is 18 residues long. From germline, CDR1 is SEHNR and CDR2 FQNEAQ (reference sequence). J was trimmed by 3 bases and V by 5 bases; bases with no gene match: 17.

CDR3 sequence reads: CASGWDSPSAEAFF. The DNA of the CDR3 is TGTGCTAGTGGTTGGGACAGTCCGAGTGCTGAAGCTTTCTTT. The chain is built from TRBV12-5 and TRBJ1-1; 7 bases line up with TRBD1. The CDR3 runs 14 residues. After removal of 4 bases from V and 6 bases from J, the junction contained 8 bases not matched to a gene. The germline V gene has CDR1 LGHNT and CDR2 FRNRAP. The full variable domain, its missing parts supplied by reference TRBV12-5 and TRBJ1-1, is DARVTQTPRHKVTEMGQEVTMRCQPILGHNTVFWYRQTMMQGLELLAYFRNRAPLDDSGMPKDRFSAEMPDATLATLKIQPSEPRDSAVYFCASGWDSPSAEAFFGQGTRLTVV.

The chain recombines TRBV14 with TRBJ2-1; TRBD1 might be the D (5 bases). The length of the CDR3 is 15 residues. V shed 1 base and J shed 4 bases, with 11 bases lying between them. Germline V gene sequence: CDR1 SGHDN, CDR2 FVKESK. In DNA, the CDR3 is TGTGCCAGCAGCCAAGCGGGCAGGGAATACAATGAGCAGTTCTTC. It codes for CASSQAGREYNEQFF.

The CDR3 region is CAISESTGTANTGELFF. The CDR3 coding sequence is TGTGCCATCAGTGAGTCCACCGGGACAGCGAACACCGGGGAGCTGTTTTTT. The gene calls are TRBV10-3 and TRBJ2-2; the match to TRBD1 covers 7 bases. V gave up 0 bases and J gave up 0 bases; unmatched junction bases: 4. CDR3 size: 17 residues. Germline lookup yields CDR1 ENHRY and CDR2 SYGVKD.

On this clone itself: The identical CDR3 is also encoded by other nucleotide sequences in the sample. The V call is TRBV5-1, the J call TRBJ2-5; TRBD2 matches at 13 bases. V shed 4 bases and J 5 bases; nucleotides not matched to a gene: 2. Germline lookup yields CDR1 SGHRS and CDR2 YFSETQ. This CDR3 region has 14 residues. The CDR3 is CASSPGLAGETQYF. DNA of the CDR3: TGCGCCAGCAGCCCGGGACTAGCGGGGGAGACCCAGTACTTC.

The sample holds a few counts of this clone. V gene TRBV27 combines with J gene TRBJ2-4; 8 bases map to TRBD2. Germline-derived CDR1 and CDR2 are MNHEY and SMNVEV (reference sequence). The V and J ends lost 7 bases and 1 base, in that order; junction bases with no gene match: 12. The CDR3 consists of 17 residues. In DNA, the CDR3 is TGTGCCAGCAAGCGGGGGATTACCTCCGAGGCCAAAAACATTCAGTACTTC. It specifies CASKRGITSEAKNIQYF.